This TCR beta chain was captured by sequencing in a study of blood T cells in healthy people across ages. Study conclusions and caveats: Donors of long life had a larger count of naive CD4+ cells and greater diversity than aged donors.

This clonotype has at least ten counts. The target antigen is unknown. Germline V CDR1 and CDR2: LGHDT, YNNKEL (reference sequence). The CDR3 is 14 residues long. The V gene lost 0 bases and the J gene lost 2 bases, with 7 bases spanning the gap. PCR was performed a second time for about 7 to 11 cycles using a sample-barcoded 5' primer and a J-beta primer mix. TCRdb fed the 5' RACE reads into MiXCR, producing one record per CDR3 protein. The sample consists of some 900,000 distinct CDR3 sequences, around 28% of them appearing once. Material: blood. The source of this sequence is a woman older than 75 in good health. The genes are TRBV3-1 and TRBJ2-5, with D hard to call. The chain's CDR3 is CASSQDGRQETQYF. In DNA, the CDR3 is TGTGCCAGCAGCCAAGACGGACGGCAAGAGACCCAGTACTTC.